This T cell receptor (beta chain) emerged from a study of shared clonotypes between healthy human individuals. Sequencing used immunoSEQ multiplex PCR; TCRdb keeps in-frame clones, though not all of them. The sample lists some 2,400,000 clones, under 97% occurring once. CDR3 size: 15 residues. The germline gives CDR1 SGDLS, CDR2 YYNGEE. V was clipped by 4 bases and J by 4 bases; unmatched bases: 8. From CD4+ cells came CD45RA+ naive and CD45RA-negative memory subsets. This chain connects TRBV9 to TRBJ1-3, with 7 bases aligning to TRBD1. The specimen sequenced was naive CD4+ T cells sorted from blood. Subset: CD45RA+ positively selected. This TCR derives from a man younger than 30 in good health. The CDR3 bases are TGTGCCAGCAGCCCGCGACAGGGTGTCGGAAACACCATATATTTT. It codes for CASSPRQGVGNTIYF. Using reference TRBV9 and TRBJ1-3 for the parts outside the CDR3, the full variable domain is DSGVTQTPKHLITATGQRVTLRCSPRSGDLSVYWYQQSLDQGLQFLIQYYNGEERAKGNILERFSAQQFPDLHSELNLSSLELGDSALYFCASSPRQGVGNTIYFGEGSWLTVV.